This TCR beta chain was observed in a study of shared clonotypes between healthy human individuals. Findings and limits, study-wide: Specimens sampled were limited to blood, with tissue repertoires likely differing.

This CDR3 is 14 amino acids long. V lost 3 bases to trimming and J lost 6 bases; unmatched junction nucleotides: 5. In germline, CDR1 is MNHEY, CDR2 SVGAGI. With respect to this clone: Its antigen is undetermined.

Splitting the CD4+ cells yielded a CD45RA+ naive subset and a CD45RA-negative memory subset. TCRdb keeps only in-frame clones here, not all; method: immunoSEQ multiplex PCR. The sample records a few million clones, approximately 95% being singletons. The origin of this receptor is a man aged 18 to 29 in good health. Some clones in this sample may be carry-over from other donors' samples. Sequenced: naive CD4+ T cells from PBMCs. The subset denotes: CD45RA+ positively selected. The chain links TRBV6-5 to TRBJ2-3, with 8 bases lining up with TRBD2. CDR3 bases: TGTGCCAGCAGTTATGTACCGGGAGGGGATACGCAGTATTTT. As protein: CASSYVPGGDTQYF.